A single sample is the source of the 16 T cell receptor beta chains below, sequenced in a study of human T cells and chemical hapten exposure. Sample time point: patch test 2, 6 weeks after DPC sensitization. Stated treatment: therapeutic diphenylcyclopropenone sensitization with weekly scalp DPC. TCRdb redid the calling of the RACE reads with MiXCR, one entry per CDR3 protein. The sample has around 360,000 distinct CDR3 sequences, around 6% seen once. This specimen consisted of whole blood, obtained in connection with sensitization to the hapten diphenylcyclopropenone (DPC). All receptors derive from a woman aged 18-29 years with alopecia areata. Some clones in this sample may be carry-over from other donors' samples.

This chain joins TRBV6-1 and TRBJ2-5, with D uncertain. V was pared by 7 bases and J by 1 base, with 10 bases between. CDR3 length equals 13 residues. The germline V gene encodes CDR1 MNHNS and CDR2 SASEGT. This CDR3 reads CASTVRIQETQYF. The CDR3 DNA is TGTGCCAGCACGGTGCGGATCCAAGAGACCCAGTACTTC.

This clonotype has just a few counts. CDR3 protein: CASSEREGLYGYTF. The CDR3 nucleotides are TGTGCCAGCAGTGAAAGGGAGGGACTTTATGGCTACACCTTC. V and J are TRBV2 and TRBJ1-2; maybe TRBD1 (5 bases). The CDR3 is 14 amino acids. The germline V gene has CDR1 SNHLY and CDR2 FYNNEI. V was pared by 2 bases and J by 5 bases, with 12 bases between.

The chain recombines TRBV7-9 with TRBJ2-1; TRBD2 matches at 7 bases. From germline, CDR1 is SEHNR and CDR2 FQNEAQ (reference sequence). J gave up 0 bases and V 0 bases, and 5 bases lay outside the gene matches. The length of the CDR3 is 17 residues. The CDR3 is CASSLAGGVTSYNEQFF. CDR3 in DNA: TGTGCCAGCAGCTTAGCTGGGGGGGTCACCTCCTACAATGAGCAGTTCTTC.

The rearrangement uses TRBV29-1 and TRBJ1-1; D is unclear. Trimming took off 2 bases at V and 0 bases at J, with 7 bases between the two ends. CDR1 and CDR2 (germline): SQVTM, ANQGSEA. This CDR3 contains 13 residues. The CDR3 loop reads CSVEKQLNTEAFF. The CDR3 nucleotides are TGCAGCGTTGAAAAGCAGTTGAACACTGAAGCTTTCTTT. Supplemented by reference TRBV29-1 and TRBJ1-1, the full variable domain reads SAVISQKPSRDICQRGTSLTIQCQVDSQVTMMFWYRQQPGQSLTLIATANQGSEATYESGFVIDKFPISRPNLTFSTLTVSNMSPEDSSIYLCSVEKQLNTEAFFGQGTRLTVV.

The chain joins TRBV18 to TRBJ1-5; the D gene is possibly TRBD1 (6 bases). Germline assignment: CDR1 KGHSH and CDR2 LQKENI. The CDR3 consists of 15 residues. V was shortened by 3 bases and J by 4 bases, with 13 bases between the two germline ends. The CDR3 nucleotides are TGTGCCAGCTCACCGGGGGGCTTAGATAATCAGCCCCAGCATTTT. Translation: CASSPGGLDNQPQHF.

The table lists this clonotype with many counts. V is TRBV27 and J is TRBJ1-4; D gene ambiguous. Per the germline V gene, CDR1 is MNHEY and CDR2 is SMNVEV (reference sequence). The CDR3 length is 15 residues. The ends were cut back, 2 bases at V and 8 bases at J, with 15 bases in the middle. The CDR3 spells CASSLSPGDSEKLFF. The CDR3 bases are TGTGCCAGCAGTTTAAGCCCAGGAGATTCCGAAAAACTGTTTTTT.

This clonotype came up a few times. This chain's CDR3 is CASSFRDGYSPLHF. As DNA, the CDR3 is TGTGCCAGCAGCTTCCGGGACGGATATTCACCCCTCCACTTT. V is TRBV5-4 and J is TRBJ1-6; weak D call: TRBD1 (5 bases). V lost 2 bases to trimming and J lost 8 bases, with 11 bases between them. Per the germline V gene, CDR1 is SGHNT and CDR2 is YYREEE (reference sequence). The CDR3 totals 14 residues.

The genes are TRBV2 and TRBJ2-2, with D unresolved. Trimming took off 6 bases at V and 1 base at J, with 12 bases between the two ends. The CDR3 spans 15 residues. Germline CDR1 reads SNHLY; CDR2 reads FYNNEI. This CDR3 is CASSTDRGNTGELFF. The CDR3 DNA is TGTGCCAGCAGCACGGACCGCGGGAACACCGGGGAGCTGTTTTTT.

The chain recombines TRBV9 with TRBJ2-3; TRBD2 might be the D (5 bases). This CDR3 spans 12 amino acids. Germline CDR1 reads SGDLS; CDR2 reads YYNGEE. Deletions cut 3 bases from V and 5 bases from J, with 7 bases between. The CDR3 coding sequence is TGTGCCAGCAGCGGGACTCGAGATACGCAGTATTTT. The encoded protein is CASSGTRDTQYF.

This clonotype has more than one count but fewer than ten. The V gene is TRBV20-1, the J gene TRBJ1-2; no reliable D call. This CDR3 has 14 residues. The germline V and J ends were trimmed by 0 bases and 6 bases, with 14 bases remaining between them. The germline V gene encodes CDR1 DFQATT and CDR2 SNEGSKA (reference sequence). CDR3: CSARDGLTDDGYTF. Here the CDR3 DNA reads TGCAGTGCTAGAGATGGTCTAACAGACGATGGCTACACCTTC.

Many counts were recorded for this clonotype. The V gene is TRBV5-8, the J gene TRBJ1-2, with 10 bases lining up with TRBD1. The CDR3 sequence is 13 residues long. The trim removed 4 bases at V and 7 bases at J, leaving 4 bases unmatched. The germline gives CDR1 SGHTS, CDR2 YDEGEE. The CDR3 DNA is TGTGCCAGCAGCAGGGGACAGGGGCCTGGCTACACCTTC. Encoded protein: CASSRGQGPGYTF. The complete variable domain, with remaining parts taken from reference TRBV5-8 and TRBJ1-2, reads EAGVTQSPTHLIKTRGQQATLRCSPISGHTSVYWYQQALGLGLQFLLWYDEGEERNRGNFPPRFSGRQFPNYSSELNVNALELEDSALYLCASSRGQGPGYTFGSGTRLTVV.

This clonotype was counted only a few times. V and J are TRBV6-5 and TRBJ1-2, with 10 bases aligning to TRBD1. Germline trimming cut 4 bases from V and 3 bases from J; bases unmatched to any gene: 14. The CDR3 covers 18 residues. Per the germline V gene, CDR1 is MNHEY and CDR2 is SVGAGI. For the CDR3, the DNA is TGTGCCAGCAGTTTAGTGGGGGACAGACAGGGGGCTGACTATGGCTACACCTTC. As protein: CASSLVGDRQGADYGYTF.

This clonotype was picked up many times. V usage is TRBV6-2 or TRBV6-3 and J usage is TRBJ2-3; 9 bases fit TRBD2. Per germline, CDR1 MNHEY and CDR2 SVGEGT. Trimming removed 5 bases from V and 9 bases from J; junction bases left unmatched: 15. The length of the CDR3 is 16 residues. In DNA form, the CDR3 reads TGTGCCAGCAGTCCTGCCGGAGCGGGGGGCCGGGGAACGCAGTATTTT. Translating gives CASSPAGAGGRGTQYF.

The gene calls are TRBV7-2 and TRBJ2-3; 9 positions agree with TRBD1. There are 17 residues in the CDR3. The V and J ends lost 3 bases and 3 bases, in that order; junction bases with no gene match: 10. The germline gives CDR1 SGHTA, CDR2 FQGNSA. CDR3 residues: CASSFEFPGQGTDTQYF. The CDR3 nucleotides read TGTGCCAGCAGCTTTGAGTTTCCGGGACAGGGAACAGATACGCAGTATTTT. The variable domain in full, completed from reference TRBV7-2 and TRBJ2-3, reads GAGVSQSPSNKVTEKGKDVELRCDPISGHTALYWYRQSLGQGLEFLIYFQGNSAPDKSGLPSDRFSAERTGGSVSTLTIQRTQQEDSAVYLCASSFEFPGQGTDTQYFGPGTRLTVL.

The genes are TRBV29-1 and TRBJ2-1, with D possibly being TRBD2 (5 bases). CDR3 length: 12 residues. V shed 3 bases and J shed 7 bases, with 10 bases lying between them. Germline CDR1 is SQVTM and CDR2 is ANQGSEA. The CDR3 region is CSVDQTSNEQFF. The CDR3 DNA reads as TGCAGCGTTGATCAAACTAGTAATGAGCAGTTCTTC.

This clonotype was found many times. J is TRBJ1-6 and V is TRBV6-5; 7 bases align to TRBD1. CDR3 size: 14 residues. Germline V gene lookup returns CDR1 MNHEY and CDR2 SVGAGI. V gave up 6 bases and J gave up 11 bases; unmatched junction bases: 10. CDR3 residues: CASSLSGTAAPLHF. Written as DNA, the CDR3 is TGTGCCAGCAGCCTCTCCGGGACAGCGGCACCCCTCCACTTT.